The next 28 T cell receptor beta chains were all read from a single sample in a study of radiotherapy plus CTLA-4 blockade in lung cancer. TCRdb keeps only in-frame clones here, not all; method: immunoSEQ multiplex PCR. The sample holds about 98,000 clones, around 83% seen once. The source was peripheral blood, collected from a patient treated with radiotherapy plus ipilimumab. Receptor source: a human donor with non-small cell lung cancer who had a partial response to radiotherapy plus ipilimumab.

The V call is TRBV10-3, the J call TRBJ1-1; no clear D gene. Germline CDR1 is ENHRY and CDR2 is SYGVKD. CDR3 size: 15 residues. V was shortened by 4 bases and J by 5 bases, with 17 bases between the two germline ends. The CDR3 protein is CAISGRNQRGTEAFF. As DNA, the CDR3 is TGTGCCATCAGTGGGAGGAACCAAAGAGGAACTGAAGCTTTCTTT.

The chain joins TRBV10-2 to TRBJ2-3; 9 bases match TRBD1. Losses at the gene ends were 10 bases for V and 3 bases for J; bases not matched to a gene: 2. The CDR3 sequence is 12 residues long. The germline gives CDR1 WSHSY, CDR2 SAAADI. As DNA, the CDR3 is TGCGCCACTGGACAGGGGACAGATACGCAGTATTTT. Amino acids: CATGQGTDTQYF.

The chain carries TRBV7-2 and TRBJ2-7; no clear D. Germline loops: CDR1 SGHTA, CDR2 FQGNSA. This CDR3 comprises 16 residues. Trimming cost V 1 base and J 2 bases, with 15 bases left between them. CDR3 sequence reads: CASSLGSGPMTYEQYF. The CDR3 nucleotides read TGTGCCAGCAGCTTAGGATCGGGTCCCATGACCTACGAGCAGTACTTC.

This chain links TRBV27 with TRBJ2-2, with 9 bases fitting TRBD2. V trimming: 5 bases; J trimming: 0 bases; junction bases outside the gene matches: 10. The V gene's germline CDR1 is MNHEY and CDR2 SMNVEV (reference sequence). CDR3 length equals 18 residues. The CDR3 DNA reads as TGTGCCAGCAGTCGCTCCATAACTAGCGGGTCGAACACCGGGGAGCTGTTTTTT. It encodes CASSRSITSGSNTGELFF.

The chain is built from TRBV10-1 and TRBJ2-3, with 7 bases lining up with TRBD2. Germline lookup yields CDR1 WNHNN and CDR2 SYGVQD (reference sequence). Trimming cost V 8 bases and J 0 bases; bases outside gene matches: 8. This CDR3 spans 15 amino acids. CDR3 loop: CASGGGLGSTDTQYF. The CDR3 DNA reads as TGCGCCAGCGGAGGAGGACTAGGAAGCACAGATACGCAGTATTTT.

The rearrangement joins TRBV18 to TRBJ1-1; unclear D gene. CDR1 KGHSH and CDR2 LQKENI come from the germline V gene. The CDR3 totals 13 residues. Trimming removed 2 bases at V and 5 bases at J, with 9 bases between. The CDR3 DNA reads as TGTGCCAGCTCACCATCTGGAGAGACTGAAGCTTTCTTT. Protein product: CASSPSGETEAFF.

This sequence joins TRBV30 and TRBJ1-4, with 9 bases that match TRBD1. The germline V gene encodes CDR1 GTSNPN and CDR2 SVGIG (reference sequence). The J segment lost 4 bases and the V segment lost 1 base, leaving 4 bases of the junction unmatched. The CDR3 loop spans 15 amino acids. CDR3 sequence (DNA): TGTGCCTGGAGTGAAAACAGGGGGCTTAATGAAAAACTGTTTTTT. Its translation is CAWSENRGLNEKLFF.

The chain joins TRBV14 to TRBJ2-7; no firm D call. Germline CDR1 and CDR2: SGHDN and FVKESK. The CDR3 totals 14 residues. V lost 0 bases, J lost 5 bases, and 11 bases lay in between. The CDR3 loop reads CASSQDLILHEQYF. CDR3 nucleotides: TGTGCCAGCAGCCAAGATCTAATCCTCCACGAGCAGTACTTC.

The V and J genes are TRBV7-3 and TRBJ2-1; a possible D gene is TRBD2 (5 bases). The CDR3 covers 17 residues. CDR1 and CDR2 from the germline V gene are SGHTA and FQGTGA. The V end was cut by 5 bases, the J end by 0 bases, with 17 bases between. In DNA form, the CDR3 reads TGTGCCAGCAGCCCAGGTGGAGGAAGAAGCTCCTACAATGAGCAGTTCTTC. Residues: CASSPGGGRSSYNEQFF.

This clone has just a few counts. This chain connects TRBV7-7 to TRBJ2-6; D ambiguous. Trimming left V 2 bases short and J 0 bases short, with 14 bases between. Per the germline V gene, CDR1 is SSHAT and CDR2 is FNYEAQ (reference sequence). The CDR3 totals 18 residues. This CDR3 is CASSLLPSGFSGANVLTF. DNA of the CDR3: TGTGCCAGCAGCTTATTACCGTCAGGCTTCTCTGGGGCCAACGTCCTGACTTTC.

V gene TRBV9 combines with J gene TRBJ1-4; the D gene is possibly TRBD1 (5 bases). V dropped 0 bases and J dropped 3 bases, with 12 bases sitting between them. Germline lookup yields CDR1 SGDLS and CDR2 YYNGEE. The CDR3 is 16 amino acids. CDR3 nucleotide sequence: TGTGCCAGCAGCGTAGGTCAGGGTTCGGCTAATGAAAAACTGTTTTTT. Its translation: CASSVGQGSANEKLFF. Supplemented by reference TRBV9 and TRBJ1-4, the full variable domain reads DSGVTQTPKHLITATGQRVTLRCSPRSGDLSVYWYQQSLDQGLQFLIQYYNGEERAKGNILERFSAQQFPDLHSELNLSSLELGDSALYFCASSVGQGSANEKLFFGSGTQLSVL.

The chain uses TRBV6-5 and TRBJ1-2; tentatively, D is TRBD1 (5 bases). The CDR3 length is 14 residues. Germline values: CDR1 MNHEY, CDR2 SVGAGI. The ends were cut back, 2 bases at V and 8 bases at J, with 15 bases in the middle. CDR3 in amino acids: CASSYRAGLGGYTF. In DNA form, the CDR3 reads TGTGCCAGCAGTTACCGGGCGGGGCTTGGAGGCTACACCTTC.

This clone has more than one count but fewer than ten. The chain carries TRBV19 and TRBJ2-4, with 7 bases matching TRBD1. This CDR3 spans 15 amino acids. CDR1 LNHDA and CDR2 SQIVND come from the germline V gene (reference sequence). V was clipped by 3 bases and J by 4 bases; unmatched bases: 6. The CDR3 loop reads CASSIRQGTKNIQYF. CDR3 coding DNA: TGTGCCAGTAGTATCCGACAGGGAACTAAAAACATTCAGTACTTC. Full variable domain (remainder filled in from reference TRBV19 and TRBJ2-4): DGGITQSPKYLFRKEGQNVTLSCEQNLNHDAMYWYRQDPGQGLRLIYYSQIVNDFQKGDIAEGYSVSREKKESFPLTVTSAQKNPTAFYLCASSIRQGTKNIQYFGAGTRLSVL.

The chain recombines TRBV6-1 with TRBJ2-7; 8 nucleotides line up with TRBD1. The CDR3 has 14 amino acids. Germline CDR1 reads MNHNS; CDR2 reads SASEGT. With 7 bases clipped from V and 0 bases from J, the junction kept 5 bases outside the gene matches. CDR3 sequence: CASTPTGGSYEQYF. As DNA, the CDR3 is TGTGCCAGCACCCCAACAGGGGGCTCCTACGAGCAGTACTTC.

This chain uses TRBV14 with TRBJ2-7, with 9 nucleotides matching TRBD1. The CDR3 sequence is 19 residues long. CDR1 is SGHDN, CDR2 FVKESK, per germline. Trimming at V came to 3 bases and at J to 0 bases, leaving 15 bases not matched to a gene. CDR3 sequence (DNA): TGTGCCAGCAGCCACCCTCGGGGACAGGGCCCCTTGCACTCCTACGAGCAGTACTTC. This translates into CASSHPRGQGPLHSYEQYF. The whole variable domain, remainder taken from reference TRBV14 and TRBJ2-7, is EAGVTQFPSHSVIEKGQTVTLRCDPISGHDNLYWYRRVMGKEIKFLLHFVKESKQDESGMPNNRFLAERTGGTYSTLKVQPAELEDSGVYFCASSHPRGQGPLHSYEQYFGPGTRLTVT.

J is TRBJ2-1 and V is TRBV28, with D perhaps matching TRBD2 (5 bases). The CDR3 consists of 15 residues. Germline V lookup: CDR1 MDHEN, CDR2 SYDVKM. V lost 6 bases, J lost 8 bases, and 20 bases lay in between. Here the CDR3 reads CASRFSGLTGDEQFF. CDR3 DNA sequence: TGTGCCAGCAGGTTTTCCGGGCTGACCGGGGATGAGCAGTTCTTC.

CDR3 bases: TGTGCCAGCAGTGACTCGATCCCCAGGGGGCTGACGGCGTCTGGAAACACCATATATTTT. Protein: CASSDSIPRGLTASGNTIYF. The V and J genes are TRBV6-4 and TRBJ1-3; the match to TRBD1 covers 8 bases. CDR3 size: 20 residues. Germline assignment: CDR1 MRHNA and CDR2 SNTAGT. The ends lost 0 bases at V and 1 base at J; junction bases unmatched: 14.

This clone was seen only a few times. This rearrangement joins TRBV27 to TRBJ1-3; no clear D gene. Trimming took off 10 bases at V and 1 base at J, with 8 bases between the two ends. This CDR3 comprises 12 residues. Per germline, CDR1 MNHEY and CDR2 SMNVEV (reference sequence). DNA for the CDR3: TGTGCCACCCGGGGTTCTGGAAACACCATATATTTT. This codes for CATRGSGNTIYF.

The chain employs TRBV9 and TRBJ1-4; TRBD1 agrees at 12 bases. With 3 bases clipped from V and 7 bases from J, the junction kept 7 bases outside the gene matches. This CDR3 comprises 16 residues. Germline CDR1 reads SGDLS; CDR2 reads YYNGEE. Here the CDR3 DNA reads TGTGCCAGCAGCGGGGGACAGGGGGCAGCTTTTGAAAAACTGTTTTTT. It translates to CASSGGQGAAFEKLFF.

V gene TRBV28 combines with J gene TRBJ1-1; no reliable D call. The CDR3 totals 14 residues. V was trimmed by 8 bases and J by 0 bases, leaving 13 bases between them. Looked up from germline, CDR1 is MDHEN and CDR2 is SYDVKM. The CDR3: CASVEDWVNTEAFF. In nucleotides, the CDR3 is TGTGCCAGCGTCGAGGACTGGGTGAACACTGAAGCTTTCTTT.

The chain carries TRBV9 and TRBJ2-1; maybe TRBD1 (6 bases). The CDR3 is 14 amino acids. The V and J ends lost 10 bases and 5 bases respectively, with 19 bases between them. Looked up from germline, CDR1 is SGDLS and CDR2 is YYNGEE. CDR3 DNA: TGTGCCTCCTCCCCACAGGGTCCCCACAATGAGCAGTTCTTC. The encoded protein is CASSPQGPHNEQFF. Filled out from reference TRBV9 and TRBJ2-1, the complete variable domain reads DSGVTQTPKHLITATGQRVTLRCSPRSGDLSVYWYQQSLDQGLQFLIQYYNGEERAKGNILERFSAQQFPDLHSELNLSSLELGDSALYFCASSPQGPHNEQFFGPGTRLTVL.

This chain joins TRBV27 and TRBJ2-4; 10 nucleotides match TRBD2. The CDR3 runs 18 residues. The V gene's germline CDR1 is MNHEY and CDR2 SMNVEV (reference sequence). The V gene end was trimmed by 5 bases and the J gene end by 2 bases; junction bases not matched to a gene: 12. The CDR3 protein is CASSLLAGVNIPKNIQYF. The CDR3 bases are TGTGCCAGCAGTCTCCTAGCGGGAGTGAATATACCCAAAAACATTCAGTACTTC.

This sequence joins TRBV19 and TRBJ1-1; TRBD1 matches at 7 bases. V gave up 0 bases and J gave up 1 base; unmatched junction bases: 17. CDR1 is LNHDA and CDR2 is SQIVND in the germline V gene (reference sequence). CDR3 length: 20 residues. CDR3 region: CASSIDPFRKPRQGNTEAFF. The CDR3 DNA reads as TGTGCCAGTAGTATAGATCCCTTCCGGAAGCCACGACAGGGGAACACTGAAGCTTTCTTT.

This clone has just a few counts. The chain has TRBV19 and TRBJ2-7, with 9 nucleotides matching TRBD1. The CDR3 contains 14 residues. Germline lookup yields CDR1 LNHDA and CDR2 SQIVND (reference sequence). V lost 8 bases to trimming and J lost 4 bases; unmatched junction nucleotides: 9. The CDR3 DNA follows: TGTGCCAGTGGGGGACAGGGAATTGGGTACGAGCAGTACTTC. Amino acids: CASGGQGIGYEQYF.

The V call is TRBV6-5, the J call TRBJ2-7; D might be TRBD2 (5 bases). Trimming left V 2 bases short and J 7 bases short, with 15 bases between. The CDR3 runs to 14 residues. Germline CDR1 and CDR2: MNHEY and SVGAGI. The CDR3 sequence is CASSYRHPTGEQYF. The DNA for the CDR3 is TGTGCCAGCAGTTACAGACACCCAACGGGGGAGCAGTACTTC.

The CDR3 DNA reads as TGTGCCAGCAGCGGATGGCGGGGGTCTTGCGAGCAGTACTTC. Translation gives CASSGWRGSCEQYF. The chain has TRBV6-5 and TRBJ2-7, with 7 bases aligning to TRBD2. The germline gives CDR1 MNHEY, CDR2 SVGAGI. V trimming: 6 bases; J trimming: 6 bases; junction bases outside the gene matches: 11. There are 14 residues in the CDR3.

The chain links TRBV2 to TRBJ2-2; 8 positions match TRBD2. This CDR3 has 14 residues. CDR1 and CDR2 (germline): SNHLY, FYNNEI. After removal of 7 bases from V and 4 bases from J, the junction contained 5 bases not matched to a gene. The CDR3 DNA reads TGTGCCAGCACCGGGAGGGTGAGCACCGGGGAGCTGTTTTTT. This encodes CASTGRVSTGELFF.

This rearrangement joins TRBV4-2 to TRBJ1-2, with no clear D. Germline V gene data show CDR1 as LGHNA and CDR2 as YNFKEQ. V was pared by 0 bases and J by 8 bases, with 7 bases between. This CDR3 is built from 12 residues. CDR3 in amino acids: CASSQEARGYTF. The CDR3 DNA follows: TGTGCCAGCAGCCAAGAAGCGAGAGGCTACACCTTC.